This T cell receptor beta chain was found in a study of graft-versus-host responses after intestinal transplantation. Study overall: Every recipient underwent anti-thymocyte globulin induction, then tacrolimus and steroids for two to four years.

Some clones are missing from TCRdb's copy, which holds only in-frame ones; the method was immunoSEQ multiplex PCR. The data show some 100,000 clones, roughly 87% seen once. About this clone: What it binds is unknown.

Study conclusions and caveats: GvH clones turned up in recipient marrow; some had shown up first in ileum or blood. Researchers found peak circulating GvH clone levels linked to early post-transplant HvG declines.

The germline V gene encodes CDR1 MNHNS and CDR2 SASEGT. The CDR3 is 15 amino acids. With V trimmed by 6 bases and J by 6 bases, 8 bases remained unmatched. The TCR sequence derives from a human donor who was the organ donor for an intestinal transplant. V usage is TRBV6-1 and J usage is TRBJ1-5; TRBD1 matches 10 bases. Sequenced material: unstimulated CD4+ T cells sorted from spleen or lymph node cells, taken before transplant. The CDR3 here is CASRETGGRVQPQHF. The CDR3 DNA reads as TGTGCCAGCAGGGAGACAGGGGGCCGGGTTCAGCCCCAGCATTTT.